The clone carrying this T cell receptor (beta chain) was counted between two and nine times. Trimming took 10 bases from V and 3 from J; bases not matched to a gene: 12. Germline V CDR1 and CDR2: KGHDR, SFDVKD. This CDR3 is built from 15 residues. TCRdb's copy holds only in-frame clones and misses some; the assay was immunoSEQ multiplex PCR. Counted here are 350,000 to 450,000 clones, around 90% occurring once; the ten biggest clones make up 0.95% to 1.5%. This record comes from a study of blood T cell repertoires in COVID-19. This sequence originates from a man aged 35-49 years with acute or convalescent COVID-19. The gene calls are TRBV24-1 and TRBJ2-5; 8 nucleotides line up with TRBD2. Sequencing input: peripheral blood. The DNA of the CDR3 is TGTGCCACGTCCAGGAGGGGCGGGGGGAAAGAGACCCAGTACTTC. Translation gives CATSRRGGGKETQYF.